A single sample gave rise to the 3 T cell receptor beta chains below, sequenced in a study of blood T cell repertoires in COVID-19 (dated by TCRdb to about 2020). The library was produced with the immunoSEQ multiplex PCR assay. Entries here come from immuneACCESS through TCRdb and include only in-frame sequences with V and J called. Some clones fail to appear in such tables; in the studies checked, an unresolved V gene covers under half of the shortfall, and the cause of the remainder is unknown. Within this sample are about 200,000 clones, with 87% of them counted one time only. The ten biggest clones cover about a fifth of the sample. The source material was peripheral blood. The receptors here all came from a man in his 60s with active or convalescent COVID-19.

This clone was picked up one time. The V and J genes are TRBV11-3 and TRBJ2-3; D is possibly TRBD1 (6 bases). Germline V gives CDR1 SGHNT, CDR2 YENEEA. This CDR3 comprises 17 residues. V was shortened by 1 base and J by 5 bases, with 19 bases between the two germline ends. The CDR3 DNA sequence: TGTGCCAGCAGCTTAGGCCGGGACACGGAGTTTCGAGATACGCAGTATTTT. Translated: CASSLGRDTEFRDTQYF.

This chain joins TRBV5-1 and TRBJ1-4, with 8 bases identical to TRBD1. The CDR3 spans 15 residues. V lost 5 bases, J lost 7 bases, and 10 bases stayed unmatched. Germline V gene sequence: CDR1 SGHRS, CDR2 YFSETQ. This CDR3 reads CASSPTGGVGEKLFF. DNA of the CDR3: TGCGCCAGCAGTCCCACAGGGGGAGTTGGTGAAAAACTGTTTTTT.

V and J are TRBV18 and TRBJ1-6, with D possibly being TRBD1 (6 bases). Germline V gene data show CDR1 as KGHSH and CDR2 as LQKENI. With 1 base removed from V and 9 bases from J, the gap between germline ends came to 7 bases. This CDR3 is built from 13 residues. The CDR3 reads CASSPHRVSPLHF. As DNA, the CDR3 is TGTGCCAGCTCACCACACAGGGTTTCACCCCTCCACTTT.